The clone carrying this TCR beta chain was detected only once. The antigen remains undetermined. Investigators prepared the TCR beta libraries by applying iRepertoire HTBI primers and Arm-PCR of CDR3 regions. Each CDR3 protein is one row after TCRdb ran MiXCR on the multiplex PCR reads. In the table there are roughly 500,000 distinct CDR3 sequences, 20% to 25% of which are singletons. Germline CDR1 and CDR2: MDHEN and SYDVKM. V trimming: 6 bases; J trimming: 0 bases; junction bases outside the gene matches: 6. This CDR3 spans 16 amino acids. The data were obtained in a study of regulatory T cells in long-lasting Graves disease. Whole-study findings and limits: Newly diagnosed disease favored TRBV20-1 and TRBJ2-1 over persistent disease. Having only a small sample size may have limited accuracy.

Time point reported: persistent/refractory GD, antithyroid drugs over 5 years with positive TRAb. Generation of the TCR library employed RNA extracted from PBMCs. Each patient gave around 10 milliliters of EDTA-anticoagulated peripheral blood. The rearrangement uses TRBV28 and TRBJ2-3, with TRBD2 matching 10 bases. The TCR originated in a female donor with Graves disease. The sequencing here drew on peripheral blood mononuclear cells (PBMCs), taken when the disease was refractory, from a patient treated with antithyroid drugs. CDR3 sequence: CASRELTSGSTDTQYF. As DNA, the CDR3 is TGTGCCAGCAGAGAACTGACTAGCGGGAGCACAGATACGCAGTATTTT. Full variable domain (rest looked up from reference TRBV28 and TRBJ2-3): DVKVTQSSRYLVKRTGEKVFLECVQDMDHENMFWYRQDPGLGLRLIYFSYDVKMKEKGDIPEGYSVSREKKERFSLILESASTNQTSMYLCASRELTSGSTDTQYFGPGTRLTVL.